This T cell receptor (beta chain) was documented in a study of T cell repertoires in cytomegalovirus infection. At the level of the study: Indicated by public TCR beta signatures were CMV infection and matching HLA type. Notes on the study in general: Across the ex vivo response, the dominant clonotypes were HLA-C-restricted CMV-specific TCR beta clonotypes. Summed frequency of shared TCR beta families picked out CMV carriers who also had the relevant HLA.

TCRdb re-derived calls from the reads in MiXCR, one entry per CDR3 protein. The data contain roughly 640,000 distinct CDR3 sequences, 20% to 30% of them singletons. This clonotype was detected ten times or more. Its cognate antigen is unknown. V lost 2 bases, J lost 0 bases, and 13 bases lay in between. This CDR3 is 16 amino acids long. Germline V gene lookup returns CDR1 MNHEY and CDR2 SVGEGT. The specimen sequenced was CD8+ T cells from PBMCs. The rearrangement joins TRBV6-2 or TRBV6-3 to TRBJ1-1; D not certain. This clonotype was sampled from a human donor in good health (CMV status not recorded). Some clones in this sample may be carry-over from other donors' samples. CDR3 nucleotides: TGTGCCAGCAGTTACGACCGAGACGGCATGAACACTGAAGCTTTCTTT. Its translation is CASSYDRDGMNTEAFF.